The 19 T cell receptor beta chains given below trace back to one sample, sequenced in a study of T cell repertoires in cytomegalovirus infection (dated by TCRdb to the late 2010s). Instrument used: Illumina HiSeq 1500. TCRdb applied fastp at Q25 and MiXCR to the public reads, then kept only in-frame beta chains. Each CDR3 protein gets just one entry, which takes the most common genes and DNA from the rows behind it. The sample contains some 150,000 distinct CDR3 sequences, more than 30% of them found a single time. The ten biggest clones cover about 50% of the sample. The antigens these receptors bind are not known. The treatment or condition label corresponds to: in vitro stimulation with specific CMV peptide epitopes to enrich CMV-specific T cells. Specimen: CD8+ T cells from cultured PBMCs, collected from culture after CMV antigen stimulation. These receptor sequences come from a human donor in good health (CMV status not recorded). Some clones in this sample may be carry-over from other donors' samples.

This clonotype was seen a few times. The chain combines TRBV23-1 with TRBJ2-2; D is uncertain. TRBV23-1 is an ORF for which the function is uncertain. Trimming removed 8 bases at V and 0 bases at J, with 13 bases between. CDR3 length equals 15 residues. CDR3 region: CASLFGQTNTGELFF. The CDR3 nucleotides read TGCGCCAGCCTCTTTGGGCAGACGAACACCGGGGAGCTGTTTTTT.

This clonotype was counted a few times. The chain carries TRBV2 and TRBJ1-5; D is possibly TRBD1 (5 bases). The CDR3 extends over 14 amino acids. V lost 4 bases, J lost 2 bases, and 9 bases lay in between. Germline-derived CDR1 and CDR2 are SNHLY and FYNNEI. CDR3 loop: CASSAGLGNQPQHF. Written as DNA, the CDR3 is TGTGCCAGCAGTGCGGGACTGGGCAATCAGCCCCAGCATTTT.

The V gene is TRBV7-4, the J gene TRBJ2-7; no clear D gene. This CDR3 contains 14 residues. The germline V and J ends were trimmed by 4 bases and 7 bases, with 17 bases remaining between them. CDR1 is SGHVT and CDR2 is SQSDAQ in the germline V gene. Here the CDR3 DNA reads TGTGCCAGCAGCTATCCCGGGCCAGGAGATGAGCAGTACTTC. Amino acids: CASSYPGPGDEQYF.

The chain employs TRBV4-1 and TRBJ2-3; 9 nucleotides agree with TRBD1. This CDR3 is 16 amino acids long. Germline V gene data show CDR1 as MGHRA and CDR2 as YSYEKL. With V trimmed by 5 bases and J by 2 bases, 8 bases remained unmatched. CDR3 loop: CASSGARDRVTDTQYF. CDR3 coding DNA: TGCGCCAGCAGCGGGGCCCGGGACAGGGTCACAGATACGCAGTATTTT.

This clonotype appeared many times. The rearrangement joins TRBV27 to TRBJ1-5; a possible D gene is TRBD1 (5 bases). Germline CDR1 reads MNHEY; CDR2 reads SMNVEV (reference sequence). The CDR3 runs 14 residues. V was cut by 7 bases and J by 4 bases, with 14 bases left in between. This CDR3 reads CASISGLGNQPQHF. The CDR3 DNA reads TGTGCCAGCATTTCAGGGTTGGGAAATCAGCCCCAGCATTTT.

The rearrangement uses TRBV5-4 and TRBJ2-1; D gene uncertain. The CDR3 totals 13 residues. The V gene lost 3 bases and the J gene lost 10 bases, with 14 bases spanning the gap. Germline V CDR1 and CDR2: SGHNT, YYREEE (reference sequence). CDR3 sequence reads: CASSWMTGGEQFF. CDR3 nucleotides: TGTGCCAGCAGCTGGATGACGGGTGGGGAGCAGTTCTTC.

This clonotype has a handful of counts. The rearrangement joins TRBV19 to TRBJ1-1, with D possibly TRBD1 on 5 matching bases. Germline V gives CDR1 LNHDA, CDR2 SQIVND (reference sequence). CDR3 size: 14 residues. V lost 5 bases and J lost 0, with 10 bases in between. CDR3 residues: CASSPDSMNTEAFF. For the CDR3, the DNA is TGTGCCAGTAGTCCAGACAGCATGAACACTGAAGCTTTCTTT.

The chain has TRBV7-9 and TRBJ1-1, with D possibly matching TRBD1 (5 bases). Germline V gene lookup returns CDR1 SEHNR and CDR2 FQNEAQ (reference sequence). The V and J ends lost 5 bases and 5 bases respectively, with 12 bases between them. There are 13 residues in the CDR3. The CDR3 sequence: CASSPGHATEAFF. CDR3 sequence (DNA): TGTGCCAGCAGCCCTGGACACGCTACTGAAGCTTTCTTT. The whole variable domain, remainder taken from reference TRBV7-9 and TRBJ1-1, is DTGVSQNPRHKITKRGQNVTFRCDPISEHNRLYWYRQTLGQGPEFLTYFQNEAQLEKSRLLSDRFSAERPKGSFSTLEIQRTEQGDSAMYLCASSPGHATEAFFGQGTRLTVV.

This clonotype has a count of ten or more. This chain connects TRBV7-2 to TRBJ1-2, with 8 bases matching TRBD1. The trim removed 3 bases at V and 4 bases at J, leaving 1 base unmatched. The length of the CDR3 is 13 residues. CDR1 and CDR2 from the germline V gene are SGHTA and FQGNSA. The CDR3 DNA is TGTGCCAGCAGCTTCACAGGGGGCTATGGCTACACCTTC. This gives the protein CASSFTGGYGYTF. Combining the CDR3 with reference TRBV7-2 and TRBJ1-2 gives the whole variable domain GAGVSQSPSNKVTEKGKDVELRCDPISGHTALYWYRQSLGQGLEFLIYFQGNSAPDKSGLPSDRFSAERTGGSVSTLTIQRTQQEDSAVYLCASSFTGGYGYTFGSGTRLTVV.

This sequence joins TRBV12-3 or TRBV12-4 and TRBJ2-7, with D possibly being TRBD1 or TRBD2 (5 bases each). CDR3 size: 13 residues. V gave up 2 bases and J gave up 2 bases, with 7 bases separating them. In nucleotides, the CDR3 is TGTGCCAGCAGTTTAAGGGACCCCTACGAGCAGTACTTC. This translates into CASSLRDPYEQYF.

This clonotype has a count of ten or more. The chain uses TRBV6-5 and TRBJ2-5; 9 bases map to TRBD2. V was pared by 2 bases and J by 5 bases, with 6 bases of the junction left unmatched. The CDR3 runs 15 residues. Germline CDR1 and CDR2: MNHEY and SVGAGI. The DNA for the CDR3 is TGTGCCAGCAGTTACCTAGCGGGGAGCGGGGAGACCCAGTACTTC. It encodes CASSYLAGSGETQYF.

This clonotype was seen a handful of times. V is TRBV12-3 or TRBV12-4 and J is TRBJ2-2; D is tentatively TRBD1 or TRBD2 (5 bases each). CDR3 length equals 19 residues. Trimming took 3 bases from V and 3 from J, leaving 23 bases between them. The CDR3 DNA follows: TGTGCCAGCAGTTTGTCCCCTGGAGGACAATTCGGGTACACCGGGGAGCTGTTTTTT. Translated: CASSLSPGGQFGYTGELFF.

The table lists this clonotype with a few counts. This sequence joins TRBV28 and TRBJ1-4, with 11 positions matching TRBD1. In germline, CDR1 is MDHEN, CDR2 SYDVKM. Trimming cost V 5 bases and J 5 bases; bases outside gene matches: 7. The CDR3 runs 16 residues. For the CDR3, the DNA is TGTGCCAGCAGTCCTTCCGGACAGGGGGCGAATGAAAAACTGTTTTTT. Its protein is CASSPSGQGANEKLFF.

This clonotype has just a few counts. The V call is TRBV5-1, the J call TRBJ2-4; unclear D gene. The V and J ends lost 2 bases and 0 bases respectively, with 6 bases between them. This CDR3 is 14 amino acids long. Germline CDR1 SGHRS, CDR2 YFSETQ. The CDR3 is CASSLGLAKNIQYF. In DNA form, the CDR3 reads TGCGCCAGCAGCTTAGGCCTAGCCAAAAACATTCAGTACTTC.

This clonotype has a count of ten or more. The chain employs TRBV7-3 and TRBJ2-5; D unresolved. There are 13 residues in the CDR3. With 5 bases removed from V and 5 bases from J, the gap between germline ends came to 12 bases. Germline-derived CDR1 and CDR2 are SGHTA and FQGTGA. The CDR3 nucleotides read TGTGCCAGCAGCCCTCGGGCAGACGAGACCCAGTACTTC. Translating it yields CASSPRADETQYF.

This clonotype has ten or more counts. J is TRBJ1-3 and V is TRBV5-6; TRBD1 might be the D (6 bases). Trimming pared 7 bases from V and 3 bases from J, leaving 14 bases between. The CDR3 covers 14 residues. CDR1 is SGHDT, CDR2 YYEEEE, per germline. CDR3 bases: TGTGCCAGCGGCCAGGGGCAATATGGAAACACCATATATTTT. Amino acid sequence: CASGQGQYGNTIYF.

The V call is TRBV7-4, the J call TRBJ1-1; D remains ambiguous. The CDR3 is made up of 12 amino acids. Trimming removed 11 bases at V and 1 base at J, with 11 bases between. CDR1 and CDR2 from the germline V gene are SGHVT and SQSDAQ. The CDR3 protein is CAGRRGNTEAFF. The CDR3 nucleotides are TGTGCCGGAAGAAGAGGGAACACTGAAGCTTTCTTT.

This clonotype turned up a few times. This sequence joins TRBV27 and TRBJ2-1; 9 bases are a match to TRBD1. Germline values: CDR1 MNHEY, CDR2 SMNVEV (reference sequence). V gave up 4 bases and J gave up 8 bases; unmatched junction bases: 6. This CDR3 has 14 amino acids. DNA of the CDR3: TGTGCCAGCAGTTGGGACAGGGAAGCTCATGAGCAGTTCTTC. The encoded protein is CASSWDREAHEQFF.

This chain links TRBV19 with TRBJ2-1; TRBD2 agrees at 10 bases. V trimming: 5 bases; J trimming: 2 bases; junction bases outside the gene matches: 6. CDR1 and CDR2 (germline): LNHDA, SQIVND (reference sequence). There are 16 residues in the CDR3. The CDR3 DNA reads as TGTGCCAGTAGTTGGTCTAGCGGGGGAACCTACAATGAGCAGTTCTTC. It specifies CASSWSSGGTYNEQFF.